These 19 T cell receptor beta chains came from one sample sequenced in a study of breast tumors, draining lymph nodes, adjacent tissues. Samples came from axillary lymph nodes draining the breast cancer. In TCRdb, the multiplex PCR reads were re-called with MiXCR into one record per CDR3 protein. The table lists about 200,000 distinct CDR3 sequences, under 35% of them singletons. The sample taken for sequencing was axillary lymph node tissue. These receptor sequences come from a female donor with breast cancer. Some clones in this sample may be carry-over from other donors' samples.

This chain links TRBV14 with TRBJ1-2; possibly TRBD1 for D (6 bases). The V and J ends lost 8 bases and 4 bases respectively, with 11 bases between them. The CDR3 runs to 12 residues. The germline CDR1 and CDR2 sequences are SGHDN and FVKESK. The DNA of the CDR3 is TGTGCCAGCTCGGACAGCCCCTATGGCTACACCTTC. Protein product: CASSDSPYGYTF.

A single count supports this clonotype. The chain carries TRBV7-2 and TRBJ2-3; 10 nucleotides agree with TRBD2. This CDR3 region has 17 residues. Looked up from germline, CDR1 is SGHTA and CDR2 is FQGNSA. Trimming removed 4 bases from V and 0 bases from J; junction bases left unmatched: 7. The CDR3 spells CASSSLAGESSTDTQYF. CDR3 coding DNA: TGTGCCAGCAGCTCGCTAGCGGGAGAATCCAGCACAGATACGCAGTATTTT.

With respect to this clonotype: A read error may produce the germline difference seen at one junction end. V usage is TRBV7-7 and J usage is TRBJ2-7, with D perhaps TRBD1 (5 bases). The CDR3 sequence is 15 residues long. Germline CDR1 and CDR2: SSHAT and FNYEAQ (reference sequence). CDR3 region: CASSFTGHSSYEQYF. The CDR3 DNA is TGTGCTAGCAGTTTCACAGGCCATTCCTCCTACGAGCAGTACTTC.

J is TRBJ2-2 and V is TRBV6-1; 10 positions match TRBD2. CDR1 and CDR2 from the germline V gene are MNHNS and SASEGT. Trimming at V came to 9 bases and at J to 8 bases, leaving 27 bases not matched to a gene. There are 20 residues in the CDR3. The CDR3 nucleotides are TGTGCCAGAAGACTAGCGGGTCCTATTCGAACACCTACTAAGGAAGGGGAGCTGTTTTTT. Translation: CARRLAGPIRTPTKEGELFF.

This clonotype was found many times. In nucleotides, the CDR3 is TGTGCCTGGAGTGTACGGGGCGGGAGTCGGACAGATACGCAGTATTTT. It codes for CAWSVRGGSRTDTQYF. V usage is TRBV30 and J usage is TRBJ2-3; TRBD2 matches at 7 bases. The CDR3 has 16 amino acids. Germline CDR1 GTSNPN, CDR2 SVGIG (reference sequence). V shed 0 bases, J shed 3 bases, and the junction held 9 bases outside the gene matches. The complete variable domain, with remaining parts taken from reference TRBV30 and TRBJ2-3, reads SQTIHQWPATLVQPVGSPLSLECTVEGTSNPNLYWYRQAAGRGLQLLFYSVGIGQISSEVPQNLSASRPQDRQFILSSKKLLLSDSGFYLCAWSVRGGSRTDTQYFGPGTRLTVL.

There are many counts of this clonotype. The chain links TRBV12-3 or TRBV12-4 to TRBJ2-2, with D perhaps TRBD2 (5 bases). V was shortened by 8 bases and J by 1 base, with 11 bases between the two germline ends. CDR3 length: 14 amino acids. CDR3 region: CASGRRGNTGELFF. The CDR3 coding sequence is TGTGCCAGCGGTCGTCGGGGGAACACCGGGGAGCTGTTTTTT.

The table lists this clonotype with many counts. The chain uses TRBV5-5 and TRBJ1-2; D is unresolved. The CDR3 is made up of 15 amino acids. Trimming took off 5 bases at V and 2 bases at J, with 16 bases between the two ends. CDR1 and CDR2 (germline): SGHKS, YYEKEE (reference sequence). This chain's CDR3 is CASRGVPNRNYGYTF. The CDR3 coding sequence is TGTGCCAGCAGGGGTGTACCAAACCGAAACTATGGCTACACCTTC.

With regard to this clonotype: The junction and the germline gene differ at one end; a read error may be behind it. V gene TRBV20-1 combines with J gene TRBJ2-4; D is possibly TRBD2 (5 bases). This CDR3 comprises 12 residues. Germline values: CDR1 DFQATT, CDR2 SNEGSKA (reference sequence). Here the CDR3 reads CSARVEADIQYF. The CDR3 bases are TGCAGTGCCAGAGTGGAGGCGGACATTCAGTACTTC.

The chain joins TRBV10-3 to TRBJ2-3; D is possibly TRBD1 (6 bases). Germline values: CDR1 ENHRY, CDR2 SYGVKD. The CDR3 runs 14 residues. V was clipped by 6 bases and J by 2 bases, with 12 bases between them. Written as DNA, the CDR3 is TGTGCCATCAGAGGGGGACATGACACAGATACGCAGTATTTT. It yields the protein CAIRGGHDTDTQYF.

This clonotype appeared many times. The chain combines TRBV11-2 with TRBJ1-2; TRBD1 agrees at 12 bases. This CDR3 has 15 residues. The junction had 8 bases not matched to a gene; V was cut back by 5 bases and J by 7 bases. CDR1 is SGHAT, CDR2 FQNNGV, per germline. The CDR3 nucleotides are TGTGCCAGCAGCATTGGGACAGGGGGCCCCTTTGGCTACACCTTC. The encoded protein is CASSIGTGGPFGYTF.

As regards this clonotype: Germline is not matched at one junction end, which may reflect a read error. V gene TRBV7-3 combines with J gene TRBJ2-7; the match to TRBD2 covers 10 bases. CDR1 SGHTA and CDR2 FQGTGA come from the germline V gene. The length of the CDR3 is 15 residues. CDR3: CASSSQASGRYEQHF. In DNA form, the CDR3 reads TGTGCCAGCAGCTCCCAGGCTAGCGGGAGATACGAGCAGCACTTC. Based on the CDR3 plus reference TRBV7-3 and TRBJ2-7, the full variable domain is GAGVSQTPSNKVTEKGKYVELRCDPISGHTALYWYRQSLGQGPEFLIYFQGTGAADDSGLPNDRFFAVRPEGSVSTLKIQRTERGDSAVYLCASSSQASGRYEQHFGPGTRLTVT.

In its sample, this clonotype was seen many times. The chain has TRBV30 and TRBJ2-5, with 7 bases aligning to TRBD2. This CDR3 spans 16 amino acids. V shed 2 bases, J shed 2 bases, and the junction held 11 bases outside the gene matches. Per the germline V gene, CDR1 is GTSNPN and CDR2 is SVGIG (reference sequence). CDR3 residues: CAWSRASGGLQETQYF. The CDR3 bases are TGTGCCTGGAGTCGCGCTAGCGGAGGGTTACAAGAGACCCAGTACTTC.

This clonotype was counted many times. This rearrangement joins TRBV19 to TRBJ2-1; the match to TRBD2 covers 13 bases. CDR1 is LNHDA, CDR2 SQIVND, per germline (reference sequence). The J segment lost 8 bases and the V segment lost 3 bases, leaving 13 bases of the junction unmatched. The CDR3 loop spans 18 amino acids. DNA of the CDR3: TGTGCCAGTAGTATTAGGTTTCGAGGACTAGCGGGAGTGGATGAGCAGTTCTTC. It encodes CASSIRFRGLAGVDEQFF.

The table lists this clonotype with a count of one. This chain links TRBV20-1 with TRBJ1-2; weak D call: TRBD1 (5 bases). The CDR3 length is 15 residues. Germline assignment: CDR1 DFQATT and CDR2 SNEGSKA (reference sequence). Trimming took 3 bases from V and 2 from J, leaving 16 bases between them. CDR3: CSASEGEGTNYGYTF. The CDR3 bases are TGCAGTGCTAGTGAAGGGGAGGGGACGAACTATGGCTACACCTTC.

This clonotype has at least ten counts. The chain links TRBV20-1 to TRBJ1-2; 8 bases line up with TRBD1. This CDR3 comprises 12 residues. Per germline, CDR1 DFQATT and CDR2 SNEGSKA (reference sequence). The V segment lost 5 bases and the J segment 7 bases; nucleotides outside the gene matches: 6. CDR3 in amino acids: CSAEDRASGYTF. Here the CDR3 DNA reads TGCAGTGCTGAGGACAGGGCTAGTGGCTACACCTTC.

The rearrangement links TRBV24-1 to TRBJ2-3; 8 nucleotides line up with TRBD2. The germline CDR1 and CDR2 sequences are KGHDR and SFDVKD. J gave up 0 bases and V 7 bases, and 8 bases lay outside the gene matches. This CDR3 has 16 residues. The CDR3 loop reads CATSSGRTSSTDTQYF. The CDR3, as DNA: TGTGCCACCAGCTCCGGCCGGACTAGCAGCACAGATACGCAGTATTTT.

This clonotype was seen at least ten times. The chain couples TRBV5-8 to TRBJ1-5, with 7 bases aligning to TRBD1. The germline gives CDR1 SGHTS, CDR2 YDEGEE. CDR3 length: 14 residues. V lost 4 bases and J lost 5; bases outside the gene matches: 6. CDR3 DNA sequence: TGTGCCAGCAGCCCCGGGACAGAATATCAGCCCCAGCATTTT. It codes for CASSPGTEYQPQHF.

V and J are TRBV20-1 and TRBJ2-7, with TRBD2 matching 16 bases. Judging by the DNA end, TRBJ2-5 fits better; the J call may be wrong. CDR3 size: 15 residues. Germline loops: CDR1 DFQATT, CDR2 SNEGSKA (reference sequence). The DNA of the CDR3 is TGCAGTGCTCTGGGGGGACTAGCGGGGGGGGAGACCCAGTACTTC. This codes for CSALGGLAGGETQYF.

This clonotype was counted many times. Here the CDR3 reads CASRDRGRYGYTF. CDR3 DNA: TGTGCCAGCAGAGACAGGGGAAGATATGGCTACACCTTC. This rearrangement joins TRBV6-5 to TRBJ1-2; 8 bases map to TRBD1. This CDR3 is built from 13 residues. Trimming at V came to 6 bases and at J to 5 bases, leaving 5 bases not matched to a gene. The germline CDR1 and CDR2 sequences are MNHEY and SVGAGI.